The text below deals with one T cell receptor beta chain. All donors participated as healthy donors of bone marrow. The entry originates in a study of cytomegalovirus exposure and HLA in healthy donors. Study summary: A prior study identified roughly 110 million unique TCR beta sequences from around 180 million T cells.

Trimming removed 0 bases from V and 1 base from J, with 8 bases in between. Germline loops: CDR1 SGHRS, CDR2 YFSETQ. The CDR3 extends over 16 amino acids. PCR used 60 Vbeta primers and 13 Jbeta primers. Profiling relied on immunoSEQ multiplex PCR, and the TCRdb table lists in-frame clones only, not all of them. Among 150,000 to 200,000 clones listed, roughly four fifths were seen once. The TCR comes from a woman aged 45-60 years in good health and CMV-seronegative. V and J are TRBV5-1 and TRBJ2-6; D remains ambiguous. Sequenced input: PBMCs. The CDR3 DNA sequence: TGCGCCAGCAGCTTGGGCAGAAAGTCTGGGGCCAACGTCCTGACTTTC. Translated: CASSLGRKSGANVLTF.